This T cell receptor (beta chain) was documented in a study of T-cell memory formation after mild COVID-19. TCRdb re-called the 5' RACE reads with MiXCR, one entry per CDR3 protein. The sample carries some 200,000 distinct CDR3 sequences, around 8.8% recorded once. Comment on this clonotype: The antigen is not known.

Whole-study findings and limits: A second wave expanding day 15 to 37 was CD4+-biased; contracting clones were balanced. Certain responding clones were present in pre-infection memory, suggesting participation of cross-reactive memory.

The clonotype comes from a man aged 18 to 30 who had mild COVID-19 (a few samples of this study predate the infection). Cell type and time point are not known. Sequences were obtained from PBMCs or a T cell subset sorted from them (not recorded which).

Here the CDR3 DNA reads TGTGCCAGCAAGTGGGGCTATGGCTACACCTTC. Its translation: CASKWGYGYTF. V and J are TRBV25-1 and TRBJ1-2; D not certain. Trimming cost V 7 bases and J 4 bases, with 7 bases left between them. The CDR3 sequence is 11 residues long. Germline CDR1 is MGHDK and CDR2 is SYGVNS.